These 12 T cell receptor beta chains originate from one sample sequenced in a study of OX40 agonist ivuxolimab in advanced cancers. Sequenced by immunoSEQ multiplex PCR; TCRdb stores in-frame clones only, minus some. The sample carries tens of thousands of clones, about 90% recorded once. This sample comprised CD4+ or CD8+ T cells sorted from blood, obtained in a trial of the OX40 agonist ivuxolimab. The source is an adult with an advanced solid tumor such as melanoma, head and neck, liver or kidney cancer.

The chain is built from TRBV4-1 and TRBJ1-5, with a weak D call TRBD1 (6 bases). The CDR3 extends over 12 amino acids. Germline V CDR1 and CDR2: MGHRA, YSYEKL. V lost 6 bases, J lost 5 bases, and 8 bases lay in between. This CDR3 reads CASSNRDQPQHF. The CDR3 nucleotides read TGCGCCAGCAGTAACAGGGATCAGCCCCAGCATTTT.

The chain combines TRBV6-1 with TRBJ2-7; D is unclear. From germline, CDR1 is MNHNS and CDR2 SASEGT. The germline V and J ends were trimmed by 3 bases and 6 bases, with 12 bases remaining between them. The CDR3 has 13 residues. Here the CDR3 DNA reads TGTGCCAGCAGTGACGGTTCTCCCATCGAGCAGTACTTC. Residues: CASSDGSPIEQYF.

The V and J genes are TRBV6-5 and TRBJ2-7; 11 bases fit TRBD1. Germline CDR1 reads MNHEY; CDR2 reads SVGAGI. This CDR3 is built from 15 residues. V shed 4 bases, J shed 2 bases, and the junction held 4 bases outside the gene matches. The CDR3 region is CASSSGTGGTYEQYF. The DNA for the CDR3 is TGTGCCAGCAGTTCCGGGACAGGGGGAACCTACGAGCAGTACTTC.

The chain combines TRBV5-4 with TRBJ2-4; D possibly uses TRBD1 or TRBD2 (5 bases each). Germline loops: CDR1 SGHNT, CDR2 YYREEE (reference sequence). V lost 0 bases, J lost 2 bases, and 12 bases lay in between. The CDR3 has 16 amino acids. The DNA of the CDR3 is TGTGCCAGCAGCTTGGAACCGGGGCGGACCAAAAACATTCAGTACTTC. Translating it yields CASSLEPGRTKNIQYF.

This CDR3 is CASSPGTYEQYF. CDR3 sequence (DNA): TGTGCCAGCAGCCCCGGGACCTACGAGCAGTACTTC. The chain recombines TRBV5-4 with TRBJ2-7, with a tentative D call TRBD2 (5 bases). Per the germline V gene, CDR1 is SGHNT and CDR2 is YYREEE (reference sequence). V was trimmed by 4 bases and J by 2 bases, leaving 7 bases between them. The CDR3 is made up of 12 amino acids.

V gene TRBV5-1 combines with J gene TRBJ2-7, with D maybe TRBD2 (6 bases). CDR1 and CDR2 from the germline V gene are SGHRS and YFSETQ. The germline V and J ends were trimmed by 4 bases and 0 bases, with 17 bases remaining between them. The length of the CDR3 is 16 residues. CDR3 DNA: TGCGCCAGCAGCGCGGCCGCCGGGACTGCCTCCTACGAGCAGTACTTC. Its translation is CASSAAAGTASYEQYF.

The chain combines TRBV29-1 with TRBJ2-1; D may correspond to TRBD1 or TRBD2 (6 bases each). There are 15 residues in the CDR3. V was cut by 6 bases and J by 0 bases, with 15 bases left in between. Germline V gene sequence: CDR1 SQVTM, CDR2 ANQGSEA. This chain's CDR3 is CSVAKGGGSYNEQFF. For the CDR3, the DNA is TGCAGCGTGGCCAAGGGGGGAGGCTCCTACAATGAGCAGTTCTTC.

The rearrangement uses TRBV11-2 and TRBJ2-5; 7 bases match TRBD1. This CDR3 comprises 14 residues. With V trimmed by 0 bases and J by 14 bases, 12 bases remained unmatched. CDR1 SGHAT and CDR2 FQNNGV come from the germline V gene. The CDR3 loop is CASSLEAQGPPSYF. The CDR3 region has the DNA TGTGCCAGCAGCTTAGAGGCACAGGGGCCCCCCAGTTACTTC.

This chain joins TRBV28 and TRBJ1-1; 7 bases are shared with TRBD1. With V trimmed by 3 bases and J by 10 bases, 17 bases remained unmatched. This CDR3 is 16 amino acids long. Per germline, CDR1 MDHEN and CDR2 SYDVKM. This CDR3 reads CASSLAAGGKRRAAFF. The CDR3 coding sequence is TGTGCCAGCAGTTTGGCTGCAGGGGGAAAAAGGAGAGCAGCTTTCTTT.

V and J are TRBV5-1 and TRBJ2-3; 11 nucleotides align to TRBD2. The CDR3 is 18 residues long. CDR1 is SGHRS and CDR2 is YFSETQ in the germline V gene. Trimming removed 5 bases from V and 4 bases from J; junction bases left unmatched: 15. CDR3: CASSLGEFSGRVPDTQYF. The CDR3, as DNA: TGCGCCAGCAGTCTGGGAGAATTTAGCGGGAGGGTTCCAGATACGCAGTATTTT.

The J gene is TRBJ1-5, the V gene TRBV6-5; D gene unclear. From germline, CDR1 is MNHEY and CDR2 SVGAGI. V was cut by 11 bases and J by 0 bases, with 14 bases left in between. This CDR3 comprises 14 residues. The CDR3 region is CASSRGDSNQPQHF. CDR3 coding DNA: TGTGCCTCCTCTAGAGGAGATAGCAATCAGCCCCAGCATTTT.

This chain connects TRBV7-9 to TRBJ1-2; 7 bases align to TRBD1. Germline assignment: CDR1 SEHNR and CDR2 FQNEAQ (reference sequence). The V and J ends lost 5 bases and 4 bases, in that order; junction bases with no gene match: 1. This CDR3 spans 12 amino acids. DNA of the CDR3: TGTGCCAGCAGCCGACAGGGCTATGGCTACACCTTC. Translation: CASSRQGYGYTF.